This TCR beta chain was identified in a study of shared clonotypes between healthy human individuals. General study findings and limits: Clonotype sharing across donors was expected to vary with sequencing depth.

Notes on this clone: Its antigen is not known.

The assay used deep level. Some clones are missing from TCRdb's copy, which holds only in-frame ones; the method was immunoSEQ multiplex PCR. The sample comprises about 870,000 clones, around 92% of which are singletons, and approximately 25% rests with the top ten. Germline CDR1 reads LGHNA; CDR2 reads YSLEER. The CDR3 has 17 residues. V was pared by 0 bases and J by 0 bases, with 7 bases of the junction left unmatched. Terminally differentiated effector memory CD45RA+ cells were excluded by CCR7 positive selection of CD45RO-negative cells. V and J are TRBV4-3 and TRBJ1-2; 7 bases line up with TRBD1. Material: naive CD8+ T cells sorted from blood. This sequence was found in a man aged 30-40 years in good health. The CDR3 bases are TGCGCCAGCAGCCAAGATTATGAAGGGGGCGCTAACTATGGCTACACCTTC. This codes for CASSQDYEGGANYGYTF.